This TCR beta chain appears in the sequencing data of a study of T cells in Graves' hyperthyroidism and ophthalmopathy (dated by TCRdb to between 2019 and 2020). At the level of the whole study: Peripheral blood samples were taken at the time of initial diagnosis, prior to any treatment. To identify distinguishing TCR V-J signatures, a discovery cohort of around 100 patients was used, comprising some 45 with Graves' ophthalmopathy and about 59 with stable Graves' hyperthyroidism. Whether ophthalmopathy could be predicted prospectively was tested in an independent validation cohort made up of under 20 hyperthyroidism patients plus 17 patients who later progressed to ophthalmopathy. For training and testing, the roughly 97 patients in the discovery cohort were randomly divided in a 7:3 ratio. In addition, the study compared T-cell repertoires in thyroid tissue and in blood from about 6 Graves' hyperthyroidism patients. After sampling, hyperthyroidism patients received methimazole starting at 30 mg daily, and ophthalmopathy patients received high-dose intravenous methylprednisolone. According to the paper, TCR Vbeta CDR3 sequencing was carried out on roughly 130 peripheral blood samples, which came from fewer than 50 ophthalmopathy, approximately 78 hyperthyroidism and roughly 17 progressor patients.

The TCR beta CDR3 regions were amplified from the RNA transcripts. For the first round of RT-PCR on the TCR CDR3, the HTBI primer set was used together with the Qiagen OneStep RT-PCR kit. A second multiplex PCR round built the libraries, followed by size selection and purification. The libraries were sequenced on an Illumina HiSeq2000 using paired-end 100 bp reads. Per the authors' processing: SOAPnuke was used to process the raw data, throwing out any read that contained adapters or uncalled bases, had a mean Phred below 15, or lacked an exact constant-primer or identifier match. High-quality paired reads were merged with COPE v1.2.5, and unique nucleotide sequences were defined as clonotypes. MiTCR v1.1 was used to align clonotypes to the IMGT TRBV, TRBD and TRBJ reference segments. The analysis included only V-J combinations with a frequency above 0.0001, which together covered 99% to 99.2% of the repertoires. The TCS score was defined as F50 (clonal expansion) divided by E x V (chaos), with BLOSUM62-based TCRdist calculated between CDR3 peptides within each V-J. Welch's t-statistics and random forest reduced fewer than 550 V-J features to 13, which were used in a naive Bayes classifier (R e1071). TCRdb took the public reads, trimmed them with fastp at Q25, ran MiXCR for clone calling and kept in-frame beta chains. When rows share a CDR3 protein, they turn into one entry using the most common DNA and genes. TCRdb's processing, not the study's, gives the V and J calls here. The sample contains over 400,000 distinct CDR3 sequences, roughly 23% of them found a single time. The ten most abundant clones make up under 55% of the sample.

The paper's findings and limits, for the study overall: A model built on a 13 V-J signature distinguished ophthalmopathy from stable hyperthyroidism, reaching about 88% sensitivity and approximately 83% specificity in cross-validation and 80%/75% in testing. In validation, the model predicted progression to ophthalmopathy a median of roughly 6.1 months before onset, with about 71% sensitivity and 72.22% specificity. Sample size was not statistically predetermined, and blinding of investigators to group allocation was not performed. Most expanded thyroid clonotypes (frequency above 0.001) were also detected in blood, suggesting blood repertoires may reflect thyroid immune responses.

There are many counts of this clonotype. The antigen it binds to is not known. There are no base qualities to consult, and no much larger clone falls within one base. Ophthalmopathy patients had moderately to severely active disease, with a Clinical Activity Score of 3 or more, a NOSPECS grade of 4 or more, and a disease duration of less than 3 months. Any patient with an uncontrolled infection, another autoimmune disease, pregnancy or lactation was excluded. Diagnoses were established on the basis of clinical symptoms, serum thyroxine and TRAb, thyroid ultrasound, and orbital computed tomography. PBMCs were isolated from about 9 ml of fresh peripheral blood by Ficoll-Paque density gradient centrifugation. Total RNA was extracted using Trizol reagent, and RNA quality was assessed on an Agilent 2100 Bioanalyzer. The CDR3, from cysteine to phenylalanine, totals 14 residues. Just CDR3 DNA is preserved here, 42 bases in frame from base 1. As encoded in the germline V gene, CDR1 is MDHEN while CDR2 is SYDVKM. The junction shows trimming of 8 bases on V and 5 bases on J, plus 16 bases between the germline ends.

Sequencing input: blood. The sequence is built from TRBV28 and TRBJ1-3, with no reliable assignment of the D segment. The source is a woman in her 70s with Graves' ophthalmopathy. Here the CDR3 is given as CASSTRPRRNTIYF. The nucleotide sequence is given as TGTGCCAGCTCCACCCGGCCCCGCAGAAACACCATATATTTT.